A single sample is the source of the 12 T cell receptor beta chains below, sequenced in a study of blood T cell repertoires in COVID-19. Clones were sequenced by immunoSEQ multiplex PCR, and TCRdb holds only the in-frame ones, with some missing. This table has roughly 120,000 clones, around 85% appearing once. The sample consisted of peripheral blood. Receptors originate from a woman aged 80 or over with COVID-19, enrolled during active disease.

The chain links TRBV6-6 to TRBJ2-6; D remains ambiguous. Trimming stripped 8 bases from V and 1 base from J, with 9 bases between. CDR1 MNHNY and CDR2 SVGAGI come from the germline V gene (reference sequence). CDR3 length: 14 residues. CDR3 residues: CASVLISGANVLTF. For the CDR3, the DNA is TGTGCCAGCGTACTGATTTCTGGGGCCAACGTCCTGACTTTC.

This clone was seen a handful of times. The chain recombines TRBV9 with TRBJ1-3, with a possible D match to TRBD1 (6 bases). The CDR3 is 15 amino acids. V was trimmed by 1 base and J by 3 bases, leaving 11 bases between them. Germline assignment: CDR1 SGDLS and CDR2 YYNGEE. CDR3 loop: CASSVFTGSGNTIYF. The DNA for the CDR3 is TGTGCCAGCAGCGTATTTACAGGGAGTGGAAACACCATATATTTT.

This chain joins TRBV29-1 and TRBJ2-1; 7 positions match TRBD2. Trimming cost V 5 bases and J 5 bases; bases outside gene matches: 6. CDR1 is SQVTM, CDR2 ANQGSEA, per germline. CDR3 length equals 13 residues. The CDR3 spells CSVKGDYHNEQFF. In DNA form, the CDR3 reads TGCAGCGTTAAAGGGGACTACCACAATGAGCAGTTCTTC.

This clone was observed many times. The V call is TRBV27, the J call TRBJ1-4, with TRBD1 matching over 8 bases. This CDR3 is 15 amino acids long. Per the germline V gene, CDR1 is MNHEY and CDR2 is SMNVEV (reference sequence). The V gene end was trimmed by 4 bases and the J gene end by 8 bases; junction bases not matched to a gene: 9. This CDR3 reads CASSSNRGLQEKLFF. The DNA of the CDR3 is TGTGCCAGCAGTTCAAACAGGGGGTTACAAGAAAAACTGTTTTTT.

The V call is TRBV19, the J call TRBJ1-3; D is unclear. Trimming removed 6 bases at V and 0 bases at J, with 9 bases between. Germline V CDR1 and CDR2: LNHDA, SQIVND (reference sequence). The CDR3 runs to 14 residues. CDR3 DNA sequence: TGTGCCAGTAGAGGAGGCACCTCTGGAAACACCATATATTTT. Amino acid sequence: CASRGGTSGNTIYF.

This chain connects TRBV11-2 to TRBJ2-2; 10 nucleotides match TRBD1. Trimming took 4 bases from V and 6 from J; bases not matched to a gene: 8. Germline lookup yields CDR1 SGHAT and CDR2 FQNNGV. This CDR3 comprises 16 residues. CDR3 residues: CASSSADRGYPGELFF. DNA of the CDR3: TGTGCCAGCAGCTCCGCGGACAGGGGGTATCCCGGGGAGCTGTTTTTT.

The V gene is TRBV7-9, the J gene TRBJ1-4, with a tentative D call TRBD1 (6 bases). The length of the CDR3 is 15 residues. V was pared by 1 base and J by 5 bases, with 11 bases between. The germline gives CDR1 SEHNR, CDR2 FQNEAQ (reference sequence). CDR3 loop: CASSLGGGQNEKLFF. Here the CDR3 DNA reads TGTGCCAGCAGCTTAGGCGGGGGGCAGAATGAAAAACTGTTTTTT. The full variable domain, rest sourced from reference TRBV7-9 and TRBJ1-4, is DTGVSQNPRHKITKRGQNVTFRCDPISEHNRLYWYRQTLGQGPEFLTYFQNEAQLEKSRLLSDRFSAERPKGSFSTLEIQRTEQGDSAMYLCASSLGGGQNEKLFFGSGTQLSVL.

The rearrangement uses TRBV2 and TRBJ1-2; possibly TRBD1 for D (6 bases). CDR3 length: 15 amino acids. CDR1 is SNHLY, CDR2 FYNNEI, per germline. The V end was cut by 4 bases, the J end by 0 bases, with 12 bases between. The CDR3 DNA sequence: TGTGCCAGCAGTGTATCCAGGGGCACTAACTATGGCTACACCTTC. Amino acid sequence: CASSVSRGTNYGYTF.

This clone was picked up one time. The V gene is TRBV20-1, the J gene TRBJ1-5; the D is unclear. The V and J ends lost 0 bases and 11 bases respectively, with 8 bases between them. CDR3 length: 11 amino acids. Germline CDR1 is DFQATT and CDR2 is SNEGSKA (reference sequence). The CDR3, as DNA: TGCAGTGCTAGAGATGGTTCTACCCAGCATTTT. It translates to CSARDGSTQHF.

This clone was counted only a few times. V and J are TRBV28 and TRBJ2-5; a possible D gene is TRBD1 (6 bases). CDR1 and CDR2 from the germline V gene are MDHEN and SYDVKM. The CDR3 runs 14 residues. The ends were cut back, 6 bases at V and 4 bases at J, with 15 bases in the middle. The CDR3 region is CASSLNDRLETQYF. The CDR3 DNA follows: TGTGCCAGCAGCTTAAACGACAGGCTAGAGACCCAGTACTTC.

This sequence joins TRBV7-2 and TRBJ1-3; the match to TRBD1 covers 8 bases. This CDR3 is 16 amino acids long. Germline CDR1 and CDR2: SGHTA and FQGNSA. Trimming removed 5 bases from V and 2 bases from J; junction bases left unmatched: 8. The CDR3 coding sequence is TGTGCCAGCAGCCGTGACAGGGGACAGACTGGAAACACCATATATTTT. It is translated as CASSRDRGQTGNTIYF. Filled out from reference TRBV7-2 and TRBJ1-3, the complete variable domain reads GAGVSQSPSNKVTEKGKDVELRCDPISGHTALYWYRQSLGQGLEFLIYFQGNSAPDKSGLPSDRFSAERTGGSVSTLTIQRTQQEDSAVYLCASSRDRGQTGNTIYFGEGSWLTVV.

The chain has TRBV7-3 and TRBJ1-1; D is ambiguous. This CDR3 is 13 amino acids long. The germline V gene has CDR1 SGHTA and CDR2 FQGTGA. V shed 5 bases and J shed 3 bases, with 10 bases lying between them. The CDR3 DNA follows: TGTGCCAGCAGCGCTCGACGGGACACTGAAGCTTTCTTT. It translates to CASSARRDTEAFF. The whole variable domain, remainder taken from reference TRBV7-3 and TRBJ1-1, is GAGVSQTPSNKVTEKGKYVELRCDPISGHTALYWYRQSLGQGPEFLIYFQGTGAADDSGLPNDRFFAVRPEGSVSTLKIQRTERGDSAVYLCASSARRDTEAFFGQGTRLTVV.